These 15 T cell receptor beta chains were sequenced from one sample in a study of blood T cell repertoires in COVID-19. Measured with immunoSEQ multiplex PCR; TCRdb has only the in-frame clones, and not every one. The sample contains some 240,000 clones, 65% to 90% of which appear only once. Sequencing was performed on peripheral blood. The source is a woman between 65 and 79 years old with COVID-19, enrolled during active disease.

The V gene is TRBV18, the J gene TRBJ2-5; D is uncertain. Germline V gene sequence: CDR1 KGHSH, CDR2 LQKENI. The CDR3 contains 13 residues. V was trimmed by 0 bases and J by 2 bases, leaving 4 bases between them. The chain's CDR3 is CASSPPSQETQYF. The CDR3 DNA sequence: TGTGCCAGCTCACCACCGTCGCAAGAGACCCAGTACTTC.

The table lists this clone with a count of one. This chain joins TRBV5-6 and TRBJ2-7, with D possibly being TRBD2 (5 bases). Germline V gives CDR1 SGHDT, CDR2 YYEEEE. The CDR3 loop spans 16 amino acids. V lost 0 bases and J lost 0, with 13 bases in between. The CDR3 sequence: CASSLESGTISYEQYF. The CDR3 DNA is TGTGCCAGCAGCTTGGAAAGCGGTACCATCTCCTACGAGCAGTACTTC.

This chain uses TRBV7-9 with TRBJ1-2; TRBD1 matches at 7 bases. V lost 8 bases, J lost 3 bases, and 3 bases stayed unmatched. Germline CDR1 is SEHNR and CDR2 is FQNEAQ (reference sequence). The CDR3 extends over 12 amino acids. The CDR3 coding sequence is TGTGCCAGCGGACAGGCCCACTATGGCTACACCTTC. It encodes CASGQAHYGYTF.

A single count supports this clone. V is TRBV9 and J is TRBJ1-2; unclear D gene. Between the trimmed V and J ends, which lost 0 bases and 7 bases, there was a span of 13 bases. This CDR3 has 14 amino acids. The germline gives CDR1 SGDLS, CDR2 YYNGEE. CDR3 nucleotides: TGTGCCAGCAGCGTAGATTGGGTATCGGGTGGCTACACCTTC. Protein: CASSVDWVSGGYTF. The entire variable domain, with the rest obtained from reference TRBV9 and TRBJ1-2, is as follows: DSGVTQTPKHLITATGQRVTLRCSPRSGDLSVYWYQQSLDQGLQFLIQYYNGEERAKGNILERFSAQQFPDLHSELNLSSLELGDSALYFCASSVDWVSGGYTFGSGTRLTVV.

The J gene is TRBJ1-3, the V gene TRBV19; weak D call: TRBD1 (6 bases). Germline V lookup: CDR1 LNHDA, CDR2 SQIVND (reference sequence). Trimming stripped 3 bases from V and 0 bases from J, with 15 bases between. This CDR3 has 17 residues. CDR3 amino acids: CASSMISTGNSGNTIYF. The CDR3 DNA sequence: TGTGCCAGTAGTATGATCTCTACAGGGAACTCTGGAAACACCATATATTTT.

The chain joins TRBV6-2 or TRBV6-3 to TRBJ1-2; 10 nucleotides align to TRBD1. The CDR3 sequence is 16 residues long. Trimming at V came to 4 bases and at J to 7 bases, leaving 12 bases not matched to a gene. Per germline, CDR1 MNHEY and CDR2 SVGEGT. The chain's CDR3 is CASSWDAGTGVSGYTF. DNA of the CDR3: TGTGCCAGCAGTTGGGACGCCGGGACAGGGGTTTCTGGCTACACCTTC.

Only a few counts were recorded for this clone. The rearrangement joins TRBV24-1 to TRBJ2-2, with 10 bases matching TRBD1. The CDR3 is 14 amino acids. Germline V gives CDR1 KGHDR, CDR2 SFDVKD. Trimming at V came to 10 bases and at J to 4 bases, leaving 5 bases not matched to a gene. CDR3 in DNA: TGTGCCACGATGGGACAGGGGCCCACCGGGGAGCTGTTTTTT. Amino acids: CATMGQGPTGELFF.

CDR3 sequence (DNA): TGCGCCAGCAGCTTGGCGACAGGGGAGACCCAGTACTTC. Amino acid sequence: CASSLATGETQYF. This rearrangement joins TRBV5-1 to TRBJ2-5; TRBD1 matches 7 bases. Germline loops: CDR1 SGHRS, CDR2 YFSETQ. With V trimmed by 0 bases and J by 5 bases, 1 base remained unmatched. This CDR3 is 13 amino acids long. Based on the CDR3 plus reference TRBV5-1 and TRBJ2-5, the full variable domain is KAGVTQTPRYLIKTRGQQVTLSCSPISGHRSVSWYQQTPGQGLQFLFEYFSETQRNKGNFPGRFSGRQFSNSRSEMNVSTLELGDSALYLCASSLATGETQYFGPGTRLLVL.

The chain is built from TRBV7-9 and TRBJ2-7, with 8 nucleotides matching TRBD2. The CDR3 runs 14 residues. Germline V gene lookup returns CDR1 SEHNR and CDR2 FQNEAQ (reference sequence). V trimming: 5 bases; J trimming: 2 bases; junction bases outside the gene matches: 5. The CDR3 bases are TGTGCCAGCAGCCTGAGCGGGGGAGCCTACGAGCAGTACTTC. This gives the protein CASSLSGGAYEQYF. Supplemented by reference TRBV7-9 and TRBJ2-7, the full variable domain reads DTGVSQNPRHKITKRGQNVTFRCDPISEHNRLYWYRQTLGQGPEFLTYFQNEAQLEKSRLLSDRFSAERPKGSFSTLEIQRTEQGDSAMYLCASSLSGGAYEQYFGPGTRLTVT.

Only one count was recorded for this clone. V gene TRBV3-1 (or the pseudogene TRBV3-2) combines with J gene TRBJ1-5; no clear D. The V gene lost 1 base and the J gene lost 3 bases, with 7 bases spanning the gap. Germline loops: CDR1 LGHDT, CDR2 YNNKEL (reference sequence). CDR3 length: 14 amino acids. In DNA, the CDR3 is TGTGCCAGCAGCCAAGCGCACACCAATCAGCCCCAGCATTTT. It translates to CASSQAHTNQPQHF.

This chain uses TRBV4-2 with TRBJ2-1; 8 bases agree with TRBD1. The germline V gene has CDR1 LGHNA and CDR2 YNFKEQ. CDR3 length equals 14 residues. The junction had 6 bases not matched to a gene; V was cut back by 2 bases and J by 9 bases. CDR3 sequence: CASSQPSGQGEQFF. The CDR3, as DNA: TGTGCCAGCAGCCAACCCTCCGGACAGGGTGAGCAGTTCTTC.

The V call is TRBV7-2, the J call TRBJ2-3; 9 bases agree with TRBD2. The CDR3 spans 15 residues. Germline assignment: CDR1 SGHTA and CDR2 FQGNSA. V lost 1 base, J lost 4 bases, and 3 bases stayed unmatched. CDR3 coding DNA: TGTGCCAGCAGCTTAGTACGCGGGGGGGCAGATACGCAGTATTTT. Protein sequence: CASSLVRGGADTQYF.

The chain carries TRBV7-9 and TRBJ1-2; 9 bases align to TRBD1. Germline CDR1 and CDR2: SEHNR and FQNEAQ (reference sequence). V shed 6 bases and J 4 bases; nucleotides not matched to a gene: 6. The CDR3 length is 14 residues. Written as DNA, the CDR3 is TGTGCCAGCAGAGGAACAGGGGGCGCCTATGGCTACACCTTC. Protein sequence: CASRGTGGAYGYTF. The full variable domain, its missing parts supplied by reference TRBV7-9 and TRBJ1-2, is DTGVSQNPRHKITKRGQNVTFRCDPISEHNRLYWYRQTLGQGPEFLTYFQNEAQLEKSRLLSDRFSAERPKGSFSTLEIQRTEQGDSAMYLCASRGTGGAYGYTFGSGTRLTVV.

The gene calls are TRBV6-5 and TRBJ2-7; D possibly corresponds to TRBD2 (6 bases). This CDR3 has 14 amino acids. The V end lost 6 bases, the J end lost 2 bases, and 14 bases lay between the germline ends. Germline-derived CDR1 and CDR2 are MNHEY and SVGAGI. The CDR3 DNA is TGTGCCAGCAGCCAGAATCCTAGCGCCTACGAGCAGTACTTC. It specifies CASSQNPSAYEQYF.

The genes are TRBV4-1 and TRBJ2-5; 8 bases map to TRBD2. The V gene end was trimmed by 5 bases and the J gene end by 5 bases; junction bases not matched to a gene: 4. CDR3 length: 13 amino acids. Germline lookup yields CDR1 MGHRA and CDR2 YSYEKL. The CDR3 sequence is CASSRLAKETQYF. The CDR3 region has the DNA TGCGCCAGCAGCAGACTAGCGAAGGAGACCCAGTACTTC.